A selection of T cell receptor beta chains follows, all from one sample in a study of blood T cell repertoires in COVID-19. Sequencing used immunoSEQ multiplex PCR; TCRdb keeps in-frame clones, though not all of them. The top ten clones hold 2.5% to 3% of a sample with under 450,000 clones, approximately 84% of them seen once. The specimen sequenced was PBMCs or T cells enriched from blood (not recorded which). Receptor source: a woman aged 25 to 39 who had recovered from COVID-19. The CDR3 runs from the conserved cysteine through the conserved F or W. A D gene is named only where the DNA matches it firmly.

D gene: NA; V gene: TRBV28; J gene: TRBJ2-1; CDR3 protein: CASSQATSSYNEQFF
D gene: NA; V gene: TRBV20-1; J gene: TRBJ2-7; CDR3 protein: CSALTGYEQYF
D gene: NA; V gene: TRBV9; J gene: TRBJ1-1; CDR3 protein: CASSVLPVLNTEAFF
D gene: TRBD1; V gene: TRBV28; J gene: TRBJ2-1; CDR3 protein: CASSLGQGFYNEQFF
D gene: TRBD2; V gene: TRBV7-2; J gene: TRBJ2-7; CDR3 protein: CASSLVGSGGARSEQYF
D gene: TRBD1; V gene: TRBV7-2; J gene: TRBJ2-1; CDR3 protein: CASSRTGRSSYNEQFF
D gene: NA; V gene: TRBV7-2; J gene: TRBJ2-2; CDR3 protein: CASSLVETGELFF
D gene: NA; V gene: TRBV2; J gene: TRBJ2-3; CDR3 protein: CASSPIRSTDTQYF
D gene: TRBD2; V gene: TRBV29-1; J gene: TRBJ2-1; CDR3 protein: CSATQAGGSYNEQFF
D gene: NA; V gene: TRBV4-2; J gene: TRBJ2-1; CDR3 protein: CASSQDQRADQYNEQFF
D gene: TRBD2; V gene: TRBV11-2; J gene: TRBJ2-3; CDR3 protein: CASSYGLAGGRLDTQYF
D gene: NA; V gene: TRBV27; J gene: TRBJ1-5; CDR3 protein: CASSLVGGGTRGNQPQHF
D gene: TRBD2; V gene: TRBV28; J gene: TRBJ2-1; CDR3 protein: CASTWGLAGGPRNEQFF
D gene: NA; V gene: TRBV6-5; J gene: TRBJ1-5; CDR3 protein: CASHPGHYSNQPQHF
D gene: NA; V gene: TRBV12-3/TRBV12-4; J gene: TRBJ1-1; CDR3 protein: CASRDTKNTEAFF
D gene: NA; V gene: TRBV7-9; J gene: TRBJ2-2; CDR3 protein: CASRTGTPNTGELFF
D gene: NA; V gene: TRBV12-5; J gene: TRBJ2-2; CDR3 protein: CASGLVSITGELFF
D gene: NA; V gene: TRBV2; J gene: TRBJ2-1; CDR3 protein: CASSGQRSNNEQFF
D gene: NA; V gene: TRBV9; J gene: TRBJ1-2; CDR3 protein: CASSVGGVRTPYGYTF
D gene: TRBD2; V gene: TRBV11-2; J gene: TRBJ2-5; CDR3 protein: CASSASGGQETQYF
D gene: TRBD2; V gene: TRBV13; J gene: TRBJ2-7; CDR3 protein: CASSPGGLYEQYF
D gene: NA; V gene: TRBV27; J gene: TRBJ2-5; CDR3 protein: CASSPLRTNQETQYF
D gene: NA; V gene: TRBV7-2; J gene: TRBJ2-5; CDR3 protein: CASSLPPLQGTQYF